The rows below give T cell receptor beta chains drawn from one sample of a study of CD8 T cells in Susac syndrome. From the immunoSEQ multiplex PCR reads, TCRdb called clonotypes with MiXCR, one entry per CDR3 protein. The data show about 1,700 distinct CDR3 sequences, about 64% seen once. The sample comprised CD8+ TEMRA cells from PBMCs. These receptors came from a human donor with Susac syndrome. Both conserved end residues are part of each CDR3. D genes are given only for firm matches. Clone size appears in some rows only: once, few, many, or a class for an expanded clone.

TRBV27	TRBJ2-2	TRBD2	once	CASSSSSGGPPTGELFF	TGTGCCAGCAGTTCCTCTAGCGGGGGGCCCCCCACCGGGGAGCTGTTTTTT
TRBV5-1	TRBJ2-7	.	.	CASSLGLFYEQYF	TGCGCCAGCAGCTTGGGCCTCTTCTACGAGCAGTACTTC
TRBV29-1	TRBJ2-5	.	once	CSVDIGFQETQYF	TGCAGCGTTGATATCGGCTTCCAAGAGACCCAGTACTTC
TRBV4-3	TRBJ1-3	TRBD1	once	CASSPHRDSTGNTIYF	TGCGCCAGCAGCCCTCACCGGGACAGCACTGGAAACACCATATATTTT
TRBV10-3	TRBJ1-1	.	once	CAISASETNTEAFF	TGTGCCATCAGTGCCTCTGAGACCAACACTGAAGCTTTCTTT
TRBV5-1	TRBJ2-7	.	.	CASRPRDNSYEQYF	TGCGCCAGCAGACCCCGGGACAACTCCTACGAGCAGTACTTC
TRBV5-4	TRBJ1-1	.	.	CASCLRETGHAEAFF	TGTGCCAGCTGCTTGCGGGAAACGGGGCATGCTGAAGCTTTCTTT
TRBV4-1	TRBJ2-1	TRBD2	.	CASSIARGFSYNEQFF	TGCGCCAGCAGCATAGCGCGGGGGTTCTCCTACAATGAGCAGTTCTTC
TRBV12-3/TRBV12-4	TRBJ2-5	.	.	CASSSGQQETQYF	TGTGCCAGCAGTTCCGGGCAGCAAGAGACCCAGTACTTC
TRBV11-1	TRBJ2-2	TRBD1	.	CASSLLLGPETGGKHTGELFF	TGTGCCAGCAGCTTACTATTAGGCCCCGAGACAGGGGGGAAGCACACCGGGGAGCTGTTTTTT
TRBV18	TRBJ2-5	.	.	CASSPGDHALVMGQETQYF	TGTGCCAGCTCACCCGGGGACCACGCGTTAGTTATGGGCCAAGAGACCCAGTACTTC
TRBV3-1	TRBJ2-5	TRBD1	large	CASSQDLAGGLETQYF	TGTGCCAGCAGCCAAGATCTCGCAGGGGGTTTGGAGACCCAGTACTTC
TRBV6-1	TRBJ2-1	TRBD2	few	CASSPGLQYNEQFF	TGTGCCAGCAGCCCGGGACTACAATACAATGAGCAGTTCTTC
TRBV25-1	TRBJ1-5	.	.	CACSFGDLLHF	TGTGCCTGCAGCTTTGGGGATCTCCTGCATTTT
TRBV3-1	TRBJ2-5	.	.	CASSGRNPISFYETQYF	TGTGCCAGCAGCGGCAGGAATCCCATTTCTTTCTATGAGACCCAGTACTTC
TRBV9	TRBJ1-1	.	.	CASSVGFNTEAFF	TGTGCCAGCAGCGTCGGTTTTAACACTGAAGCTTTCTTT
TRBV6-2/TRBV6-3	TRBJ2-1	.	once	CASSPIPRTTSNEQFF	TGTGCCAGCAGCCCAATTCCGAGGACTACCTCAAATGAGCAGTTCTTC